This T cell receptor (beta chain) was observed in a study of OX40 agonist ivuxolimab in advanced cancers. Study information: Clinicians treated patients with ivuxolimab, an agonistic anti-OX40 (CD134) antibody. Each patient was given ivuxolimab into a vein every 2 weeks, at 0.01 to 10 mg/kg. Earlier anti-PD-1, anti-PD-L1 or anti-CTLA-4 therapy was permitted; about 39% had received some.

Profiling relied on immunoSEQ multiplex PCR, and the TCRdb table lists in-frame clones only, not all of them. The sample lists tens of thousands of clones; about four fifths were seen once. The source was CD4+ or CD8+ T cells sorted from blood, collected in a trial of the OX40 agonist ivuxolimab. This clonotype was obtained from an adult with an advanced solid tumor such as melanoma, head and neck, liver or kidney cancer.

CDR3 coding DNA: TGTGCCAGCAGTTTATATCGGCAGGGAGGTGAGCAGTTCTTC. It yields the protein CASSLYRQGGEQFF. The J gene is TRBJ2-1, the V gene TRBV28, with a weak D call TRBD2 (6 bases). The V gene's germline CDR1 is MDHEN and CDR2 SYDVKM. Deletions cut 1 base from V and 9 bases from J, with 13 bases between. The CDR3 length is 14 residues.